This paragraph covers one T cell receptor (beta chain) sequence. Its antigen is not identified. V was clipped by 3 bases and J by 5 bases; unmatched bases: 15. The CDR3 is made up of 18 amino acids. Germline values: CDR1 SGHDT, CDR2 YYEEEE. The data were taken from a study of cytomegalovirus exposure and HLA in healthy donors. PCR used 60 Vbeta primers and 13 Jbeta primers. Per the original data handling: As a later analysis found, there were approximately 80 million unique TCR beta chains, of which roughly 11 million were shared. Using immunoSEQ multiplex PCR, the repertoire was profiled, and TCRdb retains in-frame clones only, with some absent. The DNA gave D and trimming, while V, J and clone size come from that table. Counted here are over 50,000 clones, about 80% occurring once; the ten biggest clones make up around 1.5%. General study findings and limits: Per a prior analysis, the majority of TCR beta V segments were productive roughly 87% or roughly 30% of the time.

Specimen: PBMCs. The sequence was collected from a man in his forties or fifties in good health and CMV-seronegative. The chain has TRBV5-6 and TRBJ2-1; 9 nucleotides agree with TRBD1. Here the CDR3 DNA reads TGTGCCAGCAGCTCCCTCCATAGACAGGGGGTGGAGAACAATGAGCAGTTCTTC. Encoded protein: CASSSLHRQGVENNEQFF.